This TCR beta chain was captured by sequencing in a study of cytomegalovirus exposure and HLA in healthy donors. Whole-study results and caveats: Common viral pathogens seemed, in a later analysis, to connect with several of the most significant clusters. Rarity characterized most TCR sequences, yet some public TCRs appeared in many donors.

Each of the donors was a healthy bone marrow donor. Each donor was nominally healthy when sampled (though unrecorded immune exposures were likely). Trimming took 7 bases from V and 1 from J, leaving 10 bases between them. The CDR3 runs 14 residues. CDR1 and CDR2 (germline): SGHTA, FQGNSA. About this clone: Its target is unknown.

Primers for the PCR totalled 60 Vbeta and 13 Jbeta. Using immunoSEQ multiplex PCR, the repertoire was profiled, and TCRdb retains in-frame clones only, with some absent. The data show more than 60,000 clones, with 76% seen just once and 3% to 4% held by the top ten. This chain uses TRBV7-2 with TRBJ2-2, with no clear D. Material: PBMCs. The TCR was taken from a man younger than 35 in good health and CMV-seronegative. This CDR3 reads CASNLGVNTGELFF. As DNA, the CDR3 is TGTGCCAGCAACCTTGGAGTGAACACCGGGGAGCTGTTTTTT.